These 10 T cell receptor beta chains were all obtained from the same sample, sequenced in a study of cytomegalovirus exposure and HLA in healthy donors. Primers included in the PCR were 60 Vbeta and 13 Jbeta primers. The method was immunoSEQ multiplex PCR; TCRdb's version includes in-frame clones alone and lacks a portion of them. The sample lists some 120,000 clones, around 69% seen once, with 6.5% to 9% in the top ten. The sequenced sample consisted of PBMCs. The receptors shown here come from a woman aged 40 to 55 in good health and CMV-seropositive.

In this sample, this clone turned up a few times. The chain carries TRBV5-1 and TRBJ1-4; TRBD1 agrees at 8 bases. The germline gives CDR1 SGHRS, CDR2 YFSETQ. There are 17 residues in the CDR3. The V and J ends lost 4 bases and 2 bases, in that order; junction bases with no gene match: 10. The CDR3 DNA reads as TGCGCCAGCAGCATAGGACAGGGCTTCGGGACTAATGAAAAACTGTTTTTT. It translates to CASSIGQGFGTNEKLFF.

This chain connects TRBV25-1 to TRBJ1-6, with D possibly matching TRBD1 (5 bases). CDR1 is MGHDK, CDR2 SYGVNS, per germline. Trimming shortened V by 1 base and J by 13 bases, and 11 bases separated the two germline ends. The CDR3 has 13 amino acids. As DNA, the CDR3 is TGTGCCAGCAGTGAATGGGAGGGGTCGCCCCTCCACTTT. It translates to CASSEWEGSPLHF.

The chain recombines TRBV6-1 with TRBJ2-7, with D possibly being TRBD2 (6 bases). The germline gives CDR1 MNHNS, CDR2 SASEGT. The CDR3 is 14 residues long. Trimming removed 6 bases at V and 2 bases at J, with 14 bases between. CDR3 sequence: CASRLRGATYEQYF. Here the CDR3 DNA reads TGTGCCAGCAGGCTCCGCGGGGCGACCTACGAGCAGTACTTC.

This chain links TRBV18 with TRBJ1-1, with TRBD1 matching over 7 bases. Germline V gene sequence: CDR1 KGHSH, CDR2 LQKENI. The CDR3 totals 15 residues. V trimming: 0 bases; J trimming: 0 bases; junction bases outside the gene matches: 1. The CDR3 nucleotides are TGTGCCAGCTCACCACCGGACAGGCTGAACACTGAAGCTTTCTTT. Translating gives CASSPPDRLNTEAFF.

With respect to this clone: The junction and the germline gene differ at one end; a read error may be behind it. The chain links TRBV11-2 to TRBJ1-2, with 8 positions matching TRBD1. The CDR3 runs to 13 residues. The germline V gene encodes CDR1 SGHAT and CDR2 FQNNGV. In DNA form, the CDR3 reads TGTGCCAGCAGCATAGACAGGGGCTATGGCTACACCTTC. Protein: CASSIDRGYGYTF.

The chain couples TRBV9 to TRBJ2-3; possibly TRBD1 for D (5 bases). CDR3 length: 14 residues. V was pared by 0 bases and J by 6 bases, with 11 bases between. The V gene's germline CDR1 is SGDLS and CDR2 YYNGEE. In DNA form, the CDR3 reads TGTGCCAGCAGCGTAGTTTCAGGGTCTGATACGCAGTATTTT. It yields the protein CASSVVSGSDTQYF.

In this sample, this clone turned up a few times. The chain recombines TRBV9 with TRBJ2-4, with 8 bases fitting TRBD2. The germline CDR1 and CDR2 sequences are SGDLS and YYNGEE. The CDR3 runs to 12 residues. J lost 9 bases, V lost 4 bases, and 3 bases had no gene match. The CDR3 nucleotides are TGTGCCAGCAGCTCCGCGGGGGGCATTCAGTACTTC. Translating it yields CASSSAGGIQYF.

V usage is TRBV4-3 and J usage is TRBJ2-4, with D possibly being TRBD2 (5 bases). V was pared by 1 base and J by 1 base, with 11 bases between. Germline loops: CDR1 LGHNA, CDR2 YSLEER. This CDR3 comprises 16 residues. CDR3 sequence reads: CASSQVSGGAKNIQYF. In DNA, the CDR3 is TGCGCCAGCAGCCAAGTTTCCGGCGGGGCCAAAAACATTCAGTACTTC.

The chain employs TRBV2 and TRBJ1-5, with 7 bases matching TRBD1. The CDR3 extends over 14 amino acids. Germline V gene sequence: CDR1 SNHLY, CDR2 FYNNEI. With 5 bases clipped from V and 7 bases from J, the junction kept 8 bases outside the gene matches. CDR3 bases: TGTGCCAGCAGTACCACAGGGGCGGTACAGCCCCAGCATTTT. Its protein product is CASSTTGAVQPQHF.

The chain couples TRBV13 to TRBJ1-1; 8 bases align to TRBD1. Trimming at V came to 0 bases and at J to 11 bases, leaving 2 bases not matched to a gene. The germline V gene encodes CDR1 PRHDT and CDR2 FYEKMQ (reference sequence). The CDR3 has 12 residues. The chain's CDR3 is CASSLGDRAAFF. As DNA, the CDR3 is TGTGCCAGCAGCTTAGGGGACAGGGCTGCTTTCTTT.